What follows are 10 T cell receptor beta chains derived from one specimen sequenced in a study of T cell responses to AZD1222 COVID-19 vaccine. The protocol was immunoSEQ multiplex PCR, while the TCRdb copy is restricted to in-frame clones and leaves out a portion. Of over 150,000 clones listed, roughly 92% are singletons. Specimen: peripheral blood, collected on day 0 of AZD1222 vaccination. Receptors were obtained from an adult in good health.

V is TRBV7-6 and J is TRBJ2-1, with D unresolved. Trimming left V 0 bases short and J 5 bases short, with 2 bases between. The CDR3 totals 12 residues. Germline loops: CDR1 SGHVS, CDR2 FNYEAQ. This CDR3 reads CASSLADNEQFF. The CDR3 DNA reads TGTGCCAGCAGCTTAGCAGACAATGAGCAGTTCTTC.

The rearrangement uses TRBV5-1 and TRBJ1-1; TRBD1 agrees at 8 bases. V dropped 0 bases and J dropped 6; count of bases not matched to a gene: 4. CDR3 length equals 14 residues. CDR1 is SGHRS, CDR2 YFSETQ, per germline. The CDR3 sequence is CASSLGTGMAEAFF. The CDR3, as DNA: TGCGCCAGCAGCTTGGGGACAGGGATGGCTGAAGCTTTCTTT.

The V and J genes are TRBV4-1 and TRBJ1-4; weak D call: TRBD1 (6 bases). The CDR3 contains 16 residues. CDR1 MGHRA and CDR2 YSYEKL come from the germline V gene. The ends were cut back, 1 base at V and 4 bases at J, with 13 bases in the middle. CDR3 loop: CASSQGRTVYNEKLFF. The DNA for the CDR3 is TGCGCCAGCAGCCAAGGACGGACAGTTTATAATGAAAAACTGTTTTTT.

The chain combines TRBV4-1 with TRBJ2-1; the match to TRBD1 covers 7 bases. The CDR3 length is 15 residues. The V and J ends lost 3 bases and 5 bases, in that order; junction bases with no gene match: 7. Per the germline V gene, CDR1 is MGHRA and CDR2 is YSYEKL. CDR3 protein: CASSQEKGADNEQFF. DNA of the CDR3: TGCGCCAGCAGCCAGGAAAAGGGGGCAGACAATGAGCAGTTCTTC.

The V gene is TRBV19, the J gene TRBJ2-2, with 8 bases lining up with TRBD2. The CDR3 consists of 12 residues. Looked up from germline, CDR1 is LNHDA and CDR2 is SQIVND (reference sequence). V lost 10 bases to trimming and J lost 7 bases; unmatched junction nucleotides: 5. The CDR3 here is CATSGGGGELFF. In nucleotides, the CDR3 is TGTGCCACGTCCGGGGGGGGCGGGGAGCTGTTTTTT. Complete variable domain (other parts from reference TRBV19 and TRBJ2-2): DGGITQSPKYLFRKEGQNVTLSCEQNLNHDAMYWYRQDPGQGLRLIYYSQIVNDFQKGDIAEGYSVSREKKESFPLTVTSAQKNPTAFYLCATSGGGGELFFGEGSRLTVL.

The V gene is TRBV28, the J gene TRBJ1-2, with D unresolved. Trimming left V 8 bases short and J 8 bases short, with 9 bases between. CDR3 size: 10 residues. Germline lookup yields CDR1 MDHEN and CDR2 SYDVKM. The CDR3 is CASGWTGYTF. The CDR3, as DNA: TGTGCCAGCGGTTGGACCGGCTACACCTTC.

V and J are TRBV18 and TRBJ2-7; 7 positions match TRBD1. Germline V gene sequence: CDR1 KGHSH, CDR2 LQKENI. V trimming: 2 bases; J trimming: 4 bases; junction bases outside the gene matches: 5. There are 14 residues in the CDR3. This chain's CDR3 is CASSPVGGRYEQYF. For the CDR3, the DNA is TGTGCCAGCTCACCAGTAGGGGGCAGGTACGAGCAGTACTTC.

The chain couples TRBV7-8 to TRBJ1-2; 7 bases match TRBD1. Germline values: CDR1 SGHVS, CDR2 FQNEAQ. V dropped 3 bases and J dropped 5; count of bases not matched to a gene: 3. The CDR3 spans 13 residues. CDR3 amino acids: CASSLNRGYGYTF. Here the CDR3 DNA reads TGTGCCAGCAGCTTGAACAGGGGATATGGCTACACCTTC.

The CDR3 DNA follows: TGTGCCAGCAGCTTGAGGGGGTACGAGCAGTACTTC. Amino acid sequence: CASSLRGYEQYF. The chain recombines TRBV5-4 with TRBJ2-7, with D possibly TRBD1 on 6 matching bases. CDR3 length: 12 residues. The germline V gene has CDR1 SGHNT and CDR2 YYREEE (reference sequence). V lost 1 base and J 4 bases, leaving 6 bases between the germline ends.

This chain joins TRBV19 and TRBJ1-5; perhaps TRBD1 as D (5 bases). There are 15 residues in the CDR3. V was shortened by 4 bases and J by 0 bases, with 10 bases between the two germline ends. CDR1 and CDR2 (germline): LNHDA, SQIVND (reference sequence). CDR3 sequence reads: CASSRDGDSNQPQHF. The CDR3 DNA follows: TGTGCCAGTAGTAGGGACGGCGATAGCAATCAGCCCCAGCATTTT.